Following are 17 T cell receptor beta chains from one sample sequenced in a study of neurological immune-mediated disorders. TCRdb recomputed calls from the 5' RACE reads with MiXCR, one row per CDR3 protein. The data show about 80,000 distinct CDR3 sequences, with 4.5% to 7.5% seen just once and over 6.5% held by the top ten. Time point denoted: longitudinal time-point 2. Input material: PBMCs. The receptors come from a woman in her sixties with multiple sclerosis.

Ten or more counts support this clonotype. The chain links TRBV20-1 to TRBJ2-1; 9 bases line up with TRBD2. Trimming cost V 2 bases and J 6 bases; bases outside gene matches: 8. This CDR3 comprises 15 residues. The V gene's germline CDR1 is DFQATT and CDR2 SNEGSKA (reference sequence). CDR3: CSARLGGGASNEQFF. CDR3 in DNA: TGCAGTGCTAGACTGGGCGGGGGGGCCTCCAATGAGCAGTTCTTC.

This clonotype was seen a few times. Germline is not matched at one junction end, which may reflect a read error. The chain links TRBV5-1 to TRBJ2-3; either TRBD1 or TRBD2 may fit D (5 bases each). The CDR3 runs to 16 residues. Germline CDR1 reads SGHRS; CDR2 reads YFSETQ. The CDR3 DNA reads as TGCGCCTGCAGCCCAATACCGGGGCCAGCCACAGATACGCAGTATTTT. Amino acid sequence: CACSPIPGPATDTQYF.

This clonotype was recorded many times. The V and J genes are TRBV5-1 and TRBJ2-5; tentative D call: TRBD2 (5 bases). The V end lost 0 bases, the J end lost 6 bases, and 9 bases lay between the germline ends. The CDR3 is made up of 13 amino acids. CDR1 is SGHRS and CDR2 is YFSETQ in the germline V gene. In DNA form, the CDR3 reads TGCGCCAGCAGCTTGGATGAGCGGAAGACCCAGTACTTC. It translates to CASSLDERKTQYF. The full variable domain, its missing parts supplied by reference TRBV5-1 and TRBJ2-5, is KAGVTQTPRYLIKTRGQQVTLSCSPISGHRSVSWYQQTPGQGLQFLFEYFSETQRNKGNFPGRFSGRQFSNSRSEMNVSTLELGDSALYLCASSLDERKTQYFGPGTRLLVL.

This chain connects TRBV15 to TRBJ1-2, with D tentatively TRBD1 (6 bases). CDR1 and CDR2 (germline): LNHNV, YYDKDF (reference sequence). CDR3 length: 14 amino acids. With 4 bases removed from V and 4 bases from J, the gap between germline ends came to 13 bases. The CDR3 DNA reads as TGTGCCACCAGCACTACTCACAGGGTCTATGGCTACACCTTC. Protein: CATSTTHRVYGYTF.

This clonotype was counted ten times or more. The chain couples TRBV10-2 to TRBJ2-1; 9 nucleotides line up with TRBD2. The CDR3 totals 16 residues. After removal of 2 bases from V and 3 bases from J, the junction contained 5 bases not matched to a gene. CDR1 is WSHSY, CDR2 SAAADI, per germline. CDR3 nucleotides: TGCGCCAGCAGTGAGACGTTGCGGGGGGGCTACAATGAGCAGTTCTTC. Its protein is CASSETLRGGYNEQFF.

This clonotype was detected ten times or more. The CDR3 spells CSARASEGLIFETQYF. The CDR3 nucleotides are TGCAGTGCTAGAGCTTCGGAGGGGCTGATATTCGAGACCCAGTACTTC. The V gene is TRBV20-1, the J gene TRBJ2-5; possibly TRBD2 for D (6 bases). Trimming pared 1 base from V and 5 bases from J, leaving 20 bases between. Germline CDR1 reads DFQATT; CDR2 reads SNEGSKA (reference sequence). The CDR3 sequence is 16 residues long.

This clonotype was detected ten times or more. V is TRBV20-1 and J is TRBJ1-5, with D uncertain. The CDR3 spans 11 residues. V was pared by 6 bases and J by 6 bases, with 9 bases between. Germline V gene lookup returns CDR1 DFQATT and CDR2 SNEGSKA (reference sequence). CDR3 bases: TGCAGTGCAGAAGGGCTTCAGCCCCAGCATTTT. It specifies CSAEGLQPQHF.

This clonotype was observed at least ten times. The DNA for the CDR3 is TGTGCCAGCAGTTCGCCCGGGACAGCGAACTATGGCTACACCTTC. Its protein is CASSSPGTANYGYTF. The chain is built from TRBV6-5 and TRBJ1-2, with 7 nucleotides matching TRBD1. The germline V gene encodes CDR1 MNHEY and CDR2 SVGAGI. This CDR3 has 15 residues. V trimming: 4 bases; J trimming: 2 bases; junction bases outside the gene matches: 7.

This clonotype has at least ten counts. In DNA form, the CDR3 reads TGTGCCAGCAGCACGGGACAGACGAACACCGGGGAGCTGTTTTTT. Translated: CASSTGQTNTGELFF. V and J are TRBV7-9 and TRBJ2-2; 7 positions match TRBD1. This CDR3 is built from 15 residues. Germline V gives CDR1 SEHNR, CDR2 FQNEAQ (reference sequence). Trimming at V came to 5 bases and at J to 0 bases, leaving 3 bases not matched to a gene.

This clonotype was observed many times. The chain carries TRBV5-5 and TRBJ2-2, with D perhaps TRBD1 or TRBD2 (6 bases each). V was cut by 5 bases and J by 4 bases, with 12 bases left in between. CDR3 length: 14 residues. The V gene's germline CDR1 is SGHKS and CDR2 YYEKEE (reference sequence). The CDR3: CASRLEGGTGELFF. CDR3 DNA: TGTGCCAGCAGACTAGAGGGGGGCACCGGGGAGCTGTTTTTT.

This clonotype has ten or more counts. The CDR3 DNA follows: TGCAGTGCCGCCTCAACGGGGGGGACAGATACGCAGTATTTT. Translated, it gives CSAASTGGTDTQYF. The chain has TRBV20-1 and TRBJ2-3; the match to TRBD2 covers 8 bases. Trimming at V came to 6 bases and at J to 3 bases, leaving 8 bases not matched to a gene. The germline V gene encodes CDR1 DFQATT and CDR2 SNEGSKA (reference sequence). This CDR3 is 14 amino acids long.

This clonotype was counted many times. The genes are TRBV4-2 and TRBJ2-2; tentatively, D is TRBD2 (6 bases). This CDR3 has 15 amino acids. The germline V gene has CDR1 LGHNA and CDR2 YNFKEQ. Trimming cost V 7 bases and J 6 bases, with 18 bases left between them. CDR3: CASNTGLQTSGELFF. The CDR3 DNA sequence: TGTGCCAGCAACACGGGACTCCAGACGTCCGGGGAGCTGTTTTTT.

This clonotype was seen ten or more times. The V call is TRBV20-1, the J call TRBJ1-6; D is possibly TRBD1 (6 bases). V lost 5 bases and J lost 5, with 16 bases in between. There are 15 residues in the CDR3. Germline V gene sequence: CDR1 DFQATT, CDR2 SNEGSKA (reference sequence). CDR3 nucleotides: TGCAGTGCTCCTAGGGACAACTATAATAATTCACCCCTCCACTTT. This codes for CSAPRDNYNNSPLHF.

This clonotype was seen ten or more times. This chain uses TRBV20-1 with TRBJ2-1, with D hard to call. Germline V gene lookup returns CDR1 DFQATT and CDR2 SNEGSKA (reference sequence). Trimming cost V 7 bases and J 6 bases, with 4 bases left between them. This CDR3 has 9 amino acids. CDR3 sequence reads: CSVGNEQFF. The CDR3 DNA follows: TGCAGTGTTGGCAATGAGCAGTTCTTC.

This clonotype was seen more than once but under ten times. Here the CDR3 omits its conserved ending phenylalanine or tryptophan, so a read error is the likely source. This rearrangement joins TRBV11-2 to TRBJ2-4; 10 bases match TRBD2. J was trimmed by 9 bases and V by 5 bases; bases with no gene match: 10. CDR1 and CDR2 (germline): SGHAT, FQNNGV. CDR3 length equals 15 residues. CDR3 protein: CASSMTSGPPGIQYY. CDR3 nucleotide sequence: TGTGCCAGCAGCATGACTAGCGGGCCGCCGGGCATTCAGTACTAC.

This clonotype was seen repeatedly, ten times or more. The V gene is TRBV20-1, the J gene TRBJ1-2; D possibly corresponds to TRBD1 (5 bases). From germline, CDR1 is DFQATT and CDR2 SNEGSKA (reference sequence). The V and J ends lost 4 bases and 8 bases respectively, with 11 bases between them. This CDR3 is 11 amino acids long. CDR3 nucleotides: TGCAGTGCTACAGGGCCGCCAGGCTACACCTTC. Its translation is CSATGPPGYTF.

This clonotype occurred many times. This CDR3 is CASSQDRLSGISYF. The CDR3 DNA reads as TGCGCCAGCAGCCAAGATCGTCTTAGCGGGATAAGCTACTTC. The rearrangement links TRBV4-1 to TRBJ2-4; TRBD2 matches 8 bases. CDR1 and CDR2 from the germline V gene are MGHRA and YSYEKL. V gave up 0 bases and J gave up 16 bases; unmatched junction bases: 11. The CDR3 consists of 14 residues.